At least ten counts were recorded for the clone carrying this T cell receptor (beta chain). Antigen unknown. TCRdb ran MiXCR on the multiplex PCR reads and lists one entry per CDR3 protein. The table lists about 230,000 distinct CDR3 sequences, approximately 30% of them singletons, with about 1.4% in the top ten. This entry is derived from a study of breast tumors, draining lymph nodes, adjacent tissues. Study observations and caveats: Tumor TCR diversity was below lymph nodes but above nontumor tissue.

V lost 3 bases to trimming and J lost 0 bases, with 12 bases between them. Germline V gives CDR1 MNHEY, CDR2 SVGAGI. This CDR3 is 16 amino acids long. Samples came from axillary lymph nodes draining the breast cancer. The chain has TRBV6-5 and TRBJ2-1; no clear D gene. The sample was axillary lymph node tissue. The sequence was collected from a female donor with breast cancer. Some clones in this sample may be carry-over from other donors' samples. The CDR3 DNA is TGTGCCAGCAGTTATTCCGGTCCAAGCTCCTACAATGAGCAGTTCTTC. Its translation: CASSYSGPSSYNEQFF.